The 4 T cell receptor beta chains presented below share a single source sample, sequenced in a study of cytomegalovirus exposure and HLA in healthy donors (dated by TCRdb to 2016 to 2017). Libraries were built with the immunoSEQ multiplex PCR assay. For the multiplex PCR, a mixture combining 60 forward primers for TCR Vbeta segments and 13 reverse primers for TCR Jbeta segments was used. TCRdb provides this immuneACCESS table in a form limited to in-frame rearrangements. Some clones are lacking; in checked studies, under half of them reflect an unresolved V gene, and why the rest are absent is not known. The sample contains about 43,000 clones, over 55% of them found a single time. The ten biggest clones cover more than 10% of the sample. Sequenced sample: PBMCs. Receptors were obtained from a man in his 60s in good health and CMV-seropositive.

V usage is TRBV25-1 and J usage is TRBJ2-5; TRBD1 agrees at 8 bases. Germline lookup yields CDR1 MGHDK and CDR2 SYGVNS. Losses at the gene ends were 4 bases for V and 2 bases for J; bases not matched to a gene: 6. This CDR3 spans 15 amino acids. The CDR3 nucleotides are TGTGCCAGCAGTGGCGGGACAGGACCACAAGAGACCCAGTACTTC. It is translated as CASSGGTGPQETQYF.

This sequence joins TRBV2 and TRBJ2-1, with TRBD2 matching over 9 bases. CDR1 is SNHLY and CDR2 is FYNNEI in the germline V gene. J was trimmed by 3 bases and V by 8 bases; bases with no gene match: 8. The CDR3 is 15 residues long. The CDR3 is CASCPTSGYYNEQFF. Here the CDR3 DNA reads TGTGCCAGCTGCCCGACTAGCGGATACTACAATGAGCAGTTCTTC.

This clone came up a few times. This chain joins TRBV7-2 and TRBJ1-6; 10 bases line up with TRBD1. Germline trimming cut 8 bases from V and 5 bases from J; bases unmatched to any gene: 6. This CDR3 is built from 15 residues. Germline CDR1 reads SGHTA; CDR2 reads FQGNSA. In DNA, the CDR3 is TGTGCCAGCGGTTCCGGGACAGGGGATAATTCACCCCTCCACTTT. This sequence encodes CASGSGTGDNSPLHF.

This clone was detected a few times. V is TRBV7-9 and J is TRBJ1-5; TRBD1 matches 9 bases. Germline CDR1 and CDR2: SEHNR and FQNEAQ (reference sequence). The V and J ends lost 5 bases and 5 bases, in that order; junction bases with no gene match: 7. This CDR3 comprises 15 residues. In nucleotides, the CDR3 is TGTGCCAGCAGCCGGGACAGGGAAGGGGATCAGCCCCAGCATTTT. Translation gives CASSRDREGDQPQHF. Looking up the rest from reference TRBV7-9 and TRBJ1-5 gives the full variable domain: DTGVSQNPRHKITKRGQNVTFRCDPISEHNRLYWYRQTLGQGPEFLTYFQNEAQLEKSRLLSDRFSAERPKGSFSTLEIQRTEQGDSAMYLCASSRDREGDQPQHFGDGTRLSIL.